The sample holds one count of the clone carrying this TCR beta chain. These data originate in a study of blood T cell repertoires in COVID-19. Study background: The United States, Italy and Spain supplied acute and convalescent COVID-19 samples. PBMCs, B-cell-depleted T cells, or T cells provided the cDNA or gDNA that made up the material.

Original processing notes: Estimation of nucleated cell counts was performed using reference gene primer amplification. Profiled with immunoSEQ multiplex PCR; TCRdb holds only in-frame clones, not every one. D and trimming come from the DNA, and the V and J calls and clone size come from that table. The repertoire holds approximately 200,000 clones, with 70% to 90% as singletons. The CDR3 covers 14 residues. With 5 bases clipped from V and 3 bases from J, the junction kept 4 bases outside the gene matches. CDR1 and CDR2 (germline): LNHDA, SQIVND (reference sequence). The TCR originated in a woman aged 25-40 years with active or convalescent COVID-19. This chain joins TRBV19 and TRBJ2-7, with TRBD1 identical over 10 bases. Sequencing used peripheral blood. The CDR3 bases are TGTGCCAGTAGTCCCCGGACAGGGGGCTACGAGCAGTACTTC. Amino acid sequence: CASSPRTGGYEQYF. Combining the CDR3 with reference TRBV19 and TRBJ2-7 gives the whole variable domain DGGITQSPKYLFRKEGQNVTLSCEQNLNHDAMYWYRQDPGQGLRLIYYSQIVNDFQKGDIAEGYSVSREKKESFPLTVTSAQKNPTAFYLCASSPRTGGYEQYFGPGTRLTVT.